The 28 T cell receptor beta chains presented below share a single source sample, sequenced in a study of early T cells in non-severe SARS-CoV-2 infection. TCRdb reanalysed the 5' RACE reads using MiXCR and keeps one entry per CDR3 protein. Of some 48,000 distinct CDR3 sequences listed, 13% are singletons. The material sequenced was whole blood. All receptors come from an adult who was a healthcare worker with PCR-confirmed SARS-CoV-2 infection or an uninfected control (not recorded which).

The chain is built from TRBV25-1 and TRBJ2-2, with D perhaps matching TRBD2 (5 bases). The CDR3 runs 14 residues. Per germline, CDR1 MGHDK and CDR2 SYGVNS. Deletions cut 3 bases from V and 7 bases from J, with 12 bases between. In DNA form, the CDR3 reads TGTGCCAGCAGTGATTCCCCACGGGGCGGGGAGCTGTTTTTT. It codes for CASSDSPRGGELFF.

There are many counts of this clonotype. The V and J genes are TRBV3-1 and TRBJ1-1; D perhaps matches TRBD1 (6 bases). CDR3 length equals 11 residues. Trimming left V 1 base short and J 12 bases short, with 9 bases between. CDR1 and CDR2 (germline): LGHDT, YNNKEL (reference sequence). DNA of the CDR3: TGTGCCAGCAGCCAAGGAACAGGGACTTTCTTT. It yields the protein CASSQGTGTFF.

This clonotype was recorded at least ten times. V usage is TRBV25-1 and J usage is TRBJ1-5, with 7 bases lining up with TRBD1. Per the germline V gene, CDR1 is MGHDK and CDR2 is SYGVNS. There are 15 residues in the CDR3. J lost 8 bases, V lost 8 bases, and 15 bases had no gene match. The CDR3 loop reads CASGTRDSLEEPQHF. CDR3 coding DNA: TGTGCCAGCGGAACCAGGGACAGCCTAGAGGAGCCCCAGCATTTT.

There are a few counts of this clonotype. The chain recombines TRBV14 with TRBJ2-5, with 7 bases matching TRBD1. This CDR3 has 15 amino acids. The V segment lost 3 bases and the J segment 3 bases; nucleotides outside the gene matches: 7. Germline CDR1 is SGHDN and CDR2 is FVKESK. CDR3 sequence reads: CASSHPGTVEETQYF. The CDR3 nucleotides are TGTGCCAGCAGCCATCCCGGGACAGTCGAAGAGACCCAGTACTTC.

This clonotype has a count of ten or more. The chain is built from TRBV6-5 and TRBJ2-1, with 8 bases lining up with TRBD1. The V and J ends lost 5 bases and 9 bases, in that order; junction bases with no gene match: 6. CDR1 is MNHEY and CDR2 is SVGAGI in the germline V gene. The CDR3 totals 13 residues. The CDR3 DNA is TGTGCCAGCAGTCGCGCAGGGGGCATTGAGCAGTTCTTC. It is translated as CASSRAGGIEQFF.

This clonotype was observed a few times. The chain couples TRBV28 to TRBJ2-3, with 8 nucleotides matching TRBD1. V trimming: 8 bases; J trimming: 4 bases; junction bases outside the gene matches: 8. The length of the CDR3 is 14 residues. Germline values: CDR1 MDHEN, CDR2 SYDVKM. The chain's CDR3 is CASLDRDLPDTQYF. CDR3 in DNA: TGTGCCAGCTTGGACAGGGATTTACCAGATACGCAGTATTTT.

This clonotype was found many times. The chain links TRBV20-1 to TRBJ2-1, with D perhaps matching TRBD2 (6 bases). Germline V gene data show CDR1 as DFQATT and CDR2 as SNEGSKA (reference sequence). This CDR3 has 11 residues. Trimming removed 3 bases from V and 8 bases from J, with 8 bases in between. The CDR3 DNA reads as TGCAGTGCTAGTGGGGGGTATGAGCAGTTCTTC. This encodes CSASGGYEQFF.

This clonotype was seen repeatedly, ten times or more. CDR3 amino acids: CASSPNTENYGYTF. In DNA, the CDR3 is TGTGCCAGCTCACCCAACACCGAGAACTATGGCTACACCTTC. The chain is built from TRBV18 and TRBJ1-2; D uncertain. V was pared by 3 bases and J by 2 bases, with 10 bases between. Germline V CDR1 and CDR2: KGHSH, LQKENI. The CDR3 is made up of 14 amino acids.

In this sample, this clonotype turned up a few times. This sequence joins TRBV20-1 and TRBJ2-7, with TRBD2 as a possible D gene (5 bases). There are 14 residues in the CDR3. Germline assignment: CDR1 DFQATT and CDR2 SNEGSKA (reference sequence). Trimming pared 0 bases from V and 2 bases from J, leaving 11 bases between. For the CDR3, the DNA is TGCAGTGCTAGAGACGTTGCGGAGGCCTACGAGCAGTACTTC. Its translation is CSARDVAEAYEQYF.

In its sample, this clonotype was seen many times. The chain is built from TRBV5-1 and TRBJ1-2; 9 bases fit TRBD1. V was pared by 4 bases and J by 5 bases, with 6 bases of the junction left unmatched. Germline-derived CDR1 and CDR2 are SGHRS and YFSETQ. This CDR3 region has 14 residues. The CDR3 DNA follows: TGCGCCAGCAGCCCTGGGACAGGGAATTATGGCTACACCTTC. As protein: CASSPGTGNYGYTF.

This clonotype was seen a few times. The rearrangement joins TRBV10-3 to TRBJ1-2, with unresolved D. CDR1 and CDR2 from the germline V gene are ENHRY and SYGVKD. V dropped 4 bases and J dropped 4 bases, with 7 bases sitting between them. CDR3 length: 12 amino acids. In nucleotides, the CDR3 is TGTGCCATCAGTGGGACGGCCTATGGCTACACCTTC. This encodes CAISGTAYGYTF.

This clonotype came up a few times. The V gene is TRBV4-1, the J gene TRBJ2-3; the match to TRBD2 covers 7 bases. This CDR3 has 17 amino acids. The V segment lost 3 bases and the J segment 0 bases; nucleotides outside the gene matches: 9. Germline lookup yields CDR1 MGHRA and CDR2 YSYEKL. The CDR3 region has the DNA TGCGCCAGCAGCCAGAGTTCAGCGGGGCTTAGCACAGATACGCAGTATTTT. Amino acids: CASSQSSAGLSTDTQYF.

This clonotype was counted only a few times. The CDR3 bases are TGTGCCAGCAGCCCCCCCGGTTTCGAGCAGTTCTTC. Translation gives CASSPPGFEQFF. V and J are TRBV7-2 and TRBJ2-1; D uncertain. This CDR3 has 12 amino acids. CDR1 is SGHTA, CDR2 FQGNSA, per germline. V lost 5 bases and J 10 bases, leaving 12 bases between the germline ends.

This clonotype was observed at least ten times. This chain uses TRBV6-5 with TRBJ1-2; D uncertain. Trimming removed 3 bases at V and 4 bases at J, with 9 bases between. Per the germline V gene, CDR1 is MNHEY and CDR2 is SVGAGI. The CDR3 spans 13 residues. The CDR3 nucleotides are TGTGCCAGCAGTTATGGCAGGAGCTATGGCTACACCTTC. Its protein is CASSYGRSYGYTF.

This clonotype was seen a few times. The rearrangement uses TRBV3-1 and TRBJ2-7, with D unclear. The CDR3 length is 13 residues. Between the trimmed V and J ends, which lost 1 base and 5 bases, there was a span of 9 bases. The germline V gene has CDR1 LGHDT and CDR2 YNNKEL (reference sequence). CDR3 in DNA: TGTGCCAGCAGCCAAGCTAGGTGGAACGAGCAGTACTTC. Protein: CASSQARWNEQYF.

This clonotype showed up just a few times. The chain links TRBV4-2 to TRBJ2-2; no firm D call. Germline CDR1 LGHNA, CDR2 YNFKEQ. CDR3 length: 15 residues. Between the trimmed V and J ends, which lost 1 base and 9 bases, there was a span of 15 bases. CDR3 residues: CASSQVFDPVRELFF. CDR3 DNA sequence: TGTGCCAGCAGCCAAGTATTTGACCCTGTCAGGGAGCTGTTTTTT.

In its sample, this clonotype was seen a few times. The rearrangement links TRBV5-1 to TRBJ2-7; D might be TRBD1 or TRBD2, each matching 5 bases. Germline V gene sequence: CDR1 SGHRS, CDR2 YFSETQ. The length of the CDR3 is 14 residues. V lost 4 bases and J 3 bases, leaving 14 bases between the germline ends. CDR3 residues: CASSPRVGDYEQYF. The CDR3 DNA reads TGCGCCAGCAGCCCGAGGGTGGGGGACTACGAGCAGTACTTC.

Only a few counts were recorded for this clonotype. The chain employs TRBV9 and TRBJ2-1; D may be TRBD2 (6 bases). Germline V gives CDR1 SGDLS, CDR2 YYNGEE. V was clipped by 0 bases and J by 4 bases, with 11 bases between them. The CDR3 length is 15 residues. CDR3 amino acids: CASSVGAGTYNEQFF. The CDR3 DNA follows: TGTGCCAGCAGCGTAGGGGCGGGGACTTACAATGAGCAGTTCTTC. The complete variable domain, with remaining parts taken from reference TRBV9 and TRBJ2-1, reads DSGVTQTPKHLITATGQRVTLRCSPRSGDLSVYWYQQSLDQGLQFLIQYYNGEERAKGNILERFSAQQFPDLHSELNLSSLELGDSALYFCASSVGAGTYNEQFFGPGTRLTVL.

This clonotype was seen many times. This rearrangement joins TRBV29-1 to TRBJ1-1, with D perhaps matching TRBD1 (5 bases). Trimming stripped 7 bases from V and 4 bases from J, with 7 bases between. The CDR3 runs 10 residues. CDR1 SQVTM and CDR2 ANQGSEA come from the germline V gene. As DNA, the CDR3 is TGCAGCGGGGGGACCACTGAAGCTTTCTTT. This encodes CSGGTTEAFF. The full variable domain, completed using reference TRBV29-1 and TRBJ1-1, is SAVISQKPSRDICQRGTSLTIQCQVDSQVTMMFWYRQQPGQSLTLIATANQGSEATYESGFVIDKFPISRPNLTFSTLTVSNMSPEDSSIYLCSGGTTEAFFGQGTRLTVV.

The rearrangement uses TRBV6-5 and TRBJ1-1; D ambiguous. Trimming pared 0 bases from V and 4 bases from J, leaving 6 bases between. The CDR3 is 13 amino acids. CDR1 and CDR2 (germline): MNHEY, SVGAGI. CDR3 sequence reads: CASSYSEGTEAFF. Written as DNA, the CDR3 is TGTGCCAGCAGTTACTCAGAGGGCACTGAAGCTTTCTTT.

As to this clonotype: A much larger clone differs by one base, so this may be a read error. V gene TRBV7-8 combines with J gene TRBJ1-1, with D possibly matching TRBD1 (6 bases). The length of the CDR3 is 13 residues. Per the germline V gene, CDR1 is SGHVS and CDR2 is FQNEAQ. CDR3 residues: CASSFTGFTEASF. Written as DNA, the CDR3 is TGTGCCAGCAGCTTTACAGGGTTCACTGAAGCTTCCTTT.

This clonotype was seen only a few times. The rearrangement links TRBV3-1 to TRBJ1-1; D might be TRBD1 (5 bases). V dropped 0 bases and J dropped 2 bases, with 16 bases sitting between them. Germline V gives CDR1 LGHDT, CDR2 YNNKEL (reference sequence). This CDR3 region has 17 residues. The CDR3 is CASSQDPRVWINTEAFF. CDR3 sequence (DNA): TGTGCCAGCAGCCAAGATCCCAGGGTATGGATCAACACTGAAGCTTTCTTT.

This clonotype was detected ten times or more. This chain uses TRBV20-1 with TRBJ2-7; 10 bases align to TRBD1. J gave up 6 bases and V 5 bases, and 10 bases lay outside the gene matches. CDR1 is DFQATT and CDR2 is SNEGSKA in the germline V gene (reference sequence). The CDR3 has 14 amino acids. The CDR3, as DNA: TGCAGTGCTCTTGCCGGGACAGGGGCTACCGAGCAGTACTTC. Protein sequence: CSALAGTGATEQYF.

About this clonotype itself: A much larger clone sits a single nucleotide away, making a read error possible. The chain combines TRBV7-8 with TRBJ2-3, with 9 bases that match TRBD1. The CDR3 runs 16 residues. Trimming removed 3 bases from V and 1 base from J; junction bases left unmatched: 5. Germline V gene lookup returns CDR1 SGHVS and CDR2 FQNEAQ. CDR3 protein: CASSFLWDRGTDTQYF. The CDR3 bases are TGTGCCAGCAGCTTTCTCTGGGACAGGGGCACAGATACGCAGTATTTT.

This rearrangement joins TRBV28 to TRBJ1-5; 7 bases map to TRBD1. Germline V gives CDR1 MDHEN, CDR2 SYDVKM. With 2 bases clipped from V and 0 bases from J, the junction kept 7 bases outside the gene matches. The CDR3 has 17 amino acids. The CDR3 loop reads CASSLRRQGNSNQPQHF. In DNA form, the CDR3 reads TGTGCCAGCAGTTTAAGAAGACAGGGCAATAGCAATCAGCCCCAGCATTTT.

In this sample, this clonotype turned up many times. The chain couples TRBV5-4 to TRBJ1-2; the D gene is possibly TRBD1 (5 bases). With 4 bases removed from V and 2 bases from J, the gap between germline ends came to 12 bases. This CDR3 is 14 amino acids long. The germline CDR1 and CDR2 sequences are SGHNT and YYREEE (reference sequence). CDR3 sequence: CASSGVGQNYGYTF. In nucleotides, the CDR3 is TGTGCCAGCAGCGGGGTGGGGCAGAACTATGGCTACACCTTC.

This chain uses TRBV10-3 with TRBJ1-5, with a weak D call TRBD1 (6 bases). CDR1 is ENHRY and CDR2 is SYGVKD in the germline V gene. The V end lost 10 bases, the J end lost 0 bases, and 10 bases lay between the germline ends. The CDR3 runs to 13 residues. The CDR3 DNA follows: TGTGCCACAAGGGGGGATAGCAATCAGCCCCAGCATTTT. Amino acids: CATRGDSNQPQHF.

At least ten counts were recorded for this clonotype. The chain links TRBV9 to TRBJ2-1; TRBD2 is a possible D gene (6 bases). Deletions cut 1 base from V and 9 bases from J, with 17 bases between. CDR3 length: 15 amino acids. The germline gives CDR1 SGDLS, CDR2 YYNGEE. As DNA, the CDR3 is TGTGCCAGCAGCGTAACCGGGACTGGAGTCGGTGAGCAGTTCTTC. Translating it yields CASSVTGTGVGEQFF.